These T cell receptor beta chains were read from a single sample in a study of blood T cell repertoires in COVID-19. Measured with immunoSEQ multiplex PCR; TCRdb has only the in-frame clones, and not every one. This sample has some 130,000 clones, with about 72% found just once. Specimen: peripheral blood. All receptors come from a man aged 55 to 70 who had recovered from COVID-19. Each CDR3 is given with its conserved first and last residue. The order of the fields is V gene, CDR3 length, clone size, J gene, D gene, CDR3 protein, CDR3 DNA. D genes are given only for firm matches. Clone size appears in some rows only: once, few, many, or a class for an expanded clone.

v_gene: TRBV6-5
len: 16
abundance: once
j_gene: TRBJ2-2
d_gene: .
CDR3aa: CASSYSLILGFGELFF
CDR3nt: TGTGCCAGCAGTTACTCCCTCATACTAGGGTTCGGGGAGCTGTTTTTT

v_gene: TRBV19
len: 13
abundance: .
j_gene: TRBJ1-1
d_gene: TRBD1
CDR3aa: CASSIQGATEAFF
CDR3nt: TGTGCCAGTAGTATACAGGGGGCCACTGAAGCTTTCTTT

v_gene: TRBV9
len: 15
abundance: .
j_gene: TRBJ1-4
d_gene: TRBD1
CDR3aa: CASSVNRDRNEKLFF
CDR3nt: TGTGCCAGCAGCGTGAACCGGGACAGGAATGAAAAACTGTTTTTT

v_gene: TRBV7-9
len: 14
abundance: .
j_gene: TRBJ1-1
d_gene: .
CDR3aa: CASSLLLGGTEAFF
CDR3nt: TGTGCCAGCAGCTTATTATTGGGGGGCACTGAAGCTTTCTTT

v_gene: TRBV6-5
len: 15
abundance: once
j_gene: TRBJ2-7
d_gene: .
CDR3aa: CASSYDGERGYEQYF
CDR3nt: TGTGCCAGCAGTTACGACGGGGAAAGAGGCTACGAGCAGTACTTC

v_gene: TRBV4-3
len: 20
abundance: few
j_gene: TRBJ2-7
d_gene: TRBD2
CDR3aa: CASSQGGLGLAGGEPYEQYF
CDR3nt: TGCGCCAGCAGCCAAGGGGGCCTAGGACTAGCGGGAGGGGAGCCCTACGAGCAGTACTTC

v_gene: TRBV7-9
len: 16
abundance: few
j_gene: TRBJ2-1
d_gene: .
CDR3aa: CASSLYTGLLINEQFF
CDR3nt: TGTGCCAGCAGCTTATATACCGGACTCCTTATAAATGAGCAGTTCTTC

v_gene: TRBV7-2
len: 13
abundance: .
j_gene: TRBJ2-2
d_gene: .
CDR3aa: CASSFRTTGELFF
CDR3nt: TGTGCCAGCAGCTTTAGGACTACCGGGGAGCTGTTTTTT

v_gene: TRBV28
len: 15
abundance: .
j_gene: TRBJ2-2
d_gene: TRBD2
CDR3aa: CASTPGGMNTGELFF
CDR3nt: TGTGCCAGCACCCCGGGAGGCATGAACACCGGGGAGCTGTTTTTT

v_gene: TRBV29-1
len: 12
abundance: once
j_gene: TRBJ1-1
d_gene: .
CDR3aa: CSGRDIYTEAFF
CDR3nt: TGCAGCGGCCGGGACATCTACACTGAAGCTTTCTTT

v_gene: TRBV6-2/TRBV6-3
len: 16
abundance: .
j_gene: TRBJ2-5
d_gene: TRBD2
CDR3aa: CASSPTTSGSLETQYF
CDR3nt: TGTGCCAGCAGCCCTACGACTAGCGGGAGCTTGGAGACCCAGTACTTC

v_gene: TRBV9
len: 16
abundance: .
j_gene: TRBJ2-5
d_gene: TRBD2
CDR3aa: CASSVVGLAGGETQYF
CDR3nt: TGTGCCAGCAGCGTAGTCGGACTAGCGGGAGGGGAGACCCAGTACTTC

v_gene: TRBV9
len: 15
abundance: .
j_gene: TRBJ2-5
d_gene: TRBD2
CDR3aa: CASSAGTTLQETQYF
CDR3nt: TGTGCCAGCAGCGCCGGGACTACATTGCAAGAGACCCAGTACTTC

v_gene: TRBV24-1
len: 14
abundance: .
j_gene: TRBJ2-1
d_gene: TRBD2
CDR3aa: CATEGTSGISEQFF
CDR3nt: TGTGCCACCGAAGGGACTAGCGGGATAAGTGAGCAGTTCTTC

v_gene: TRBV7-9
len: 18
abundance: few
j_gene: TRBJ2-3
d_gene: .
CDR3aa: CASSSRVNRATSTDTQYF
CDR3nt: TGTGCCAGCAGCTCAAGAGTTAACAGGGCCACTAGCACAGATACGCAGTATTTT

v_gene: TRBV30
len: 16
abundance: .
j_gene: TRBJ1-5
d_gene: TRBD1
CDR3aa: CAWSGTGGFGNQPQHF
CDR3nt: TGTGCCTGGAGTGGGACAGGGGGGTTCGGCAATCAGCCCCAGCATTTT

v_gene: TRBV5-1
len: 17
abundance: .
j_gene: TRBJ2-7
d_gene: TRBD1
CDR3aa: CASSLSPGTGSFGVQYF
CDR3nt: TGCGCCAGCAGCTTGTCACCCGGGACAGGGAGTTTTGGTGTGCAGTACTTC

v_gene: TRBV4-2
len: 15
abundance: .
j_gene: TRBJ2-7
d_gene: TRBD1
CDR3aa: CASSQVGTDSYEQYF
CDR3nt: TGTGCCAGCAGCCAAGTCGGGACAGACTCCTACGAGCAGTACTTC

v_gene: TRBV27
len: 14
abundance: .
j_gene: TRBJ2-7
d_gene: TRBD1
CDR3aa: CASRGRGSAYEQYF
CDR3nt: TGTGCCAGTCGAGGCAGGGGGTCGGCCTACGAGCAGTACTTC

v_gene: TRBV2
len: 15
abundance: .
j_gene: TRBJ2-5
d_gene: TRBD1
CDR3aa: CASIRNRGRQETQYF
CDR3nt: TGTGCCAGCATTCGTAACAGGGGGCGTCAAGAGACCCAGTACTTC

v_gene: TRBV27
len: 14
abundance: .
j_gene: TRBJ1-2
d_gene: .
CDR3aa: CASSPPGQSYGYTF
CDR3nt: TGTGCCAGCAGTCCGCCGGGACAATCCTATGGCTACACCTTC

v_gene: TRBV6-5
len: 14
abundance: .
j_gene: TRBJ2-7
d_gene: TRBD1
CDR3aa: CASSRTGQSYEQYF
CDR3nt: TGTGCCAGCAGTCGTACGGGACAGTCCTACGAGCAGTACTTC

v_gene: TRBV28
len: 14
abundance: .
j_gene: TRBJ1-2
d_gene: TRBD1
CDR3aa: CASRGTGGGYGYTF
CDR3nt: TGTGCCAGCAGGGGGACAGGGGGCGGGTATGGCTACACCTTC

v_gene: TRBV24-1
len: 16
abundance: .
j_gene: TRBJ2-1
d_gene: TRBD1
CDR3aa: CATSATGTGGFLEQFF
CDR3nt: TGTGCCACCAGTGCAACCGGGACAGGGGGGTTTCTTGAGCAGTTCTTC

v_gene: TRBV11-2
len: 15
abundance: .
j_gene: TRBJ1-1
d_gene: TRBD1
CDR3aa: CASSFMTGRNTEAFF
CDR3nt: TGTGCCAGCAGCTTCATGACAGGGAGGAACACTGAAGCTTTCTTT

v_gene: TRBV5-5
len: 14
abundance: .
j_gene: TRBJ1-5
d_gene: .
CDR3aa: CASNPLESDQPQHF
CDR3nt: TGTGCCAGCAACCCCCTCGAGAGTGATCAGCCCCAGCATTTT

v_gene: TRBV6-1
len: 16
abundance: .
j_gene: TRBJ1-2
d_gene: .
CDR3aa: CASSGQGGYDNYGYTF
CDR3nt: TGTGCCAGCAGTGGCCAGGGAGGGTACGATAACTATGGCTACACCTTC

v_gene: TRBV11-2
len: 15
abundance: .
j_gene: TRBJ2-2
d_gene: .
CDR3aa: CASNGQGGNTGELFF
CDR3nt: TGTGCCAGCAACGGGCAGGGTGGGAACACCGGGGAGCTGTTTTTT

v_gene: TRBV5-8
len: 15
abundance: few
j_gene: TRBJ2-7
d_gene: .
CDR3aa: CASSLQGRLPYEQYF
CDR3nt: TGTGCCAGCAGCTTGCAGGGGCGCCTCCCCTACGAGCAGTACTTC

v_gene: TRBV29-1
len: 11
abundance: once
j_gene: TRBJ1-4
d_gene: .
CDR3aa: CSVGVVEKLFF
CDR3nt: TGCAGCGTTGGAGTCGTTGAAAAACTGTTTTTT

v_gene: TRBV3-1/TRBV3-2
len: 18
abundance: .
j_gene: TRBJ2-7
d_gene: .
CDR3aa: CASSQFLLDSGRIKKQYF
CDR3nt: TGTGCCAGCAGCCAATTTTTGCTGGACAGCGGAAGGATTAAGAAGCAGTACTTC

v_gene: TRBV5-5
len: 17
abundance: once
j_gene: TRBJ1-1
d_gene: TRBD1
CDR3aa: CASSGGQPTGVPTEAFF
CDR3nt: TGTGCCAGCAGCGGGGGGCAACCGACAGGGGTTCCCACTGAAGCTTTCTTT

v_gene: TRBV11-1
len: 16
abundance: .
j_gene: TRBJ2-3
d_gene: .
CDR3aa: CASSLMGVGGSDTQYF
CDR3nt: TGTGCCAGCAGCTTAATGGGCGTTGGTGGGTCAGATACGCAGTATTTT

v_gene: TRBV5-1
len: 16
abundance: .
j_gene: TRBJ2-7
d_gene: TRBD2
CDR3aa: CASSLVSSGAADEQYF
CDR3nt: TGCGCCAGCAGCTTGGTATCCAGCGGGGCGGCGGATGAGCAGTACTTC

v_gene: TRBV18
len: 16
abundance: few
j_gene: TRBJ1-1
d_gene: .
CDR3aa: CASSPGRTAGNTEAFF
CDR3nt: TGTGCCAGCTCACCGGGCCGGACCGCGGGGAACACTGAAGCTTTCTTT

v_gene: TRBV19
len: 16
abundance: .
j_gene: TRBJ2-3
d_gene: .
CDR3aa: CASSIDRRRAADTQYF
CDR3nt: TGTGCCAGTAGTATAGATCGGCGCAGGGCGGCAGATACGCAGTATTTT

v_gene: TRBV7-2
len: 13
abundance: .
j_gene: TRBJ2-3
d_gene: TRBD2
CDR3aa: CASSPSGIDTQYF
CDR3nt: TGTGCCAGCAGCCCTAGCGGGATAGATACGCAGTATTTT